The rows below give T cell receptor beta chains drawn from one sample of a study of CD8+CD57+ T cells in acquired aplastic anemia. TCRdb processed the reads anew with MiXCR; each CDR3 protein has one entry. The profile covers about 20,000 distinct CDR3 sequences, with almost 40% appearing a single time and 87% taken by the ten largest. Input material: CD8+CD57+ T cells sorted from PBMCs. The receptors stem from a human donor with aplastic anemia. Both conserved end residues are part of each CDR3. D genes are given only for firm matches. Part of the rows lack a size; the others show once, few, many or a class for expanded clones.

TGTGCCAGCAGCGGCTCAGGGTCCACCGGGGAGCTGTTTTTT CASSGSGSTGELFF . TRBV7-9 14 TRBJ2-2 .
TGCGGAGCCAGGGTTTCCACTGAAGCTTTCTTT CGARVSTEAFF few TRBV20-1 11 TRBJ1-1 .
TGTGCCACCAGTGATACGGGACAGGGTCTCTACAATGAGCAGTTCTTC CATSDTGQGLYNEQFF few TRBV24-1 16 TRBJ2-1 TRBD1
TGCGCCAGTATCCCCCGCCCACTAGCGGGTTCCTACGAGCAGTACTTC CASIPRPLAGSYEQYF . TRBV4-3 16 TRBJ2-7 TRBD2
TGCAGTGCTAGATCAACAGGGTTAGTTCGGACCGGGGAGCTGTTTTTT CSARSTGLVRTGELFF few TRBV20-1 16 TRBJ2-2 .
TGTGCCAACAGTGTAAACAGGATTTCACCCCTCCACTTT CANSVNRISPLHF once TRBV12-3/TRBV12-4 13 TRBJ1-6 .
TGTGCCAGCAGTATGGGGTCGGATCAGCCCCAGCATTTT CASSMGSDQPQHF few TRBV25-1 13 TRBJ1-5 .
TGCAGTGCTAGAAGGGACACGAACACTGAAGCTTTCTTT CSARRDTNTEAFF . TRBV20-1 13 TRBJ1-1 .
TGTGCCAGCACCCTTCAGAGTACTAGCACAGATACGCAGTATTTT CASTLQSTSTDTQYF few TRBV12-3/TRBV12-4 15 TRBJ2-3 .
TGTGCCAGTAGTATACGGACGGGGGACAATCAGCCCCAGCATTTT CASSIRTGDNQPQHF . TRBV19 15 TRBJ1-5 .
TGTGCCAGCAGCTTGAGAGGCCTGGAGCAGTACTTC CASSLRGLEQYF . TRBV5-6 12 TRBJ2-7 .
TGTGCCAGCAGTTCAGAACTCCAAGAGACCCAGTACTTC CASSSELQETQYF . TRBV5-6 13 TRBJ2-5 .
TGTGCCAGCAGAGCTAGCGGGGGGGCCACAGATACGCAGTATTTT CASRASGGATDTQYF . TRBV6-4 15 TRBJ2-3 TRBD2
TGTGCCAGTAGTATAGTGGCGTGGGCCGAGCAGTACTTC CASSIVAWAEQYF many TRBV19 13 TRBJ2-7 .
TGCAGTGCTATACCGCCTGACAGCCGAGGGGAGACCCAGTACTTC CSAIPPDSRGETQYF . TRBV20-1 15 TRBJ2-5 .
TGTGCCTGGAGTAACAGGGGGTGGTATAATTCACCCCTCCACTTT CAWSNRGWYNSPLHF . TRBV30 15 TRBJ1-6 TRBD1
TGTGCCAGCAGTTACCCCGGCGGGACGGCAGATACGCAGTATTTT CASSYPGGTADTQYF many TRBV6-5 15 TRBJ2-3 .
TGCAGCGTTGGTGTGGGGGAGGGAACTGAAGCTTTCTTT CSVGVGEGTEAFF many TRBV29-1 13 TRBJ1-1 .
TGTGCCATCGGAGGGAGCTCCTGCAATGAGCAGTTCTTC CAIGGSSCNEQFF . TRBV10-3 13 TRBJ2-1 .
TGCGCCAGCAGCTTGGAGGCAGTTGTGACCTACGAGCAGTACTTC CASSLEAVVTYEQYF few TRBV5-1 15 TRBJ2-7 .
TGTGCCAGCAAAGGCGGGAGACGCGACAATGAGCAGTTCTTC CASKGGRRDNEQFF . TRBV2 14 TRBJ2-1 TRBD2
TGTGCCAGCAGCCCTCCCGGGCAGCCTCGAAACAATGAGCAGTTCTTC CASSPPGQPRNNEQFF few TRBV7-9 16 TRBJ2-1 .
TGTGCCATCAGATCAGCGATTTCGGACACTGAAGCTTTCTTT CAIRSAISDTEAFF . TRBV10-3 14 TRBJ1-1 .
TGTGCCAGCAGTGGCGGATCTAGCACAGATACGCAGTATTTT CASSGGSSTDTQYF . TRBV6-4 14 TRBJ2-3 .
TGTGCCAGCAGTTACCCCGGGGTCAGTTCCTACAATGAGCAGTTCTTC CASSYPGVSSYNEQFF once TRBV6-5 16 TRBJ2-1 .
TGTGCTAGCGGGTCGAACACCGGGGAGCTGTTTTTT CASGSNTGELFF few TRBV7-7 12 TRBJ2-2 TRBD2
TGTGCCAGCAGTGGGACTAGCGGGGCTACCCCCGGGACCCAGTACTTC CASSGTSGATPGTQYF . TRBV2 16 TRBJ2-5 TRBD2
TGTGCCAGTAGTCACCCAAGGACAGACAACACTGAAGCTTTCTTT CASSHPRTDNTEAFF . TRBV19 15 TRBJ1-1 .
TGTGCCAGCAAGGGGGACCGAGGTGACACAGATACGCAGTATTTT CASKGDRGDTDTQYF many TRBV6-2/TRBV6-3 15 TRBJ2-3 .
TGTGCAGCACGGGGGGGGGCTGACACTGAAGCTTTCTTT CAARGGADTEAFF . TRBV2 13 TRBJ1-1 .
TGTGCCAGCAGCTTAGTTGGCCTGGGACTAGGGGCCGGGGAGCTGTTTTTT CASSLVGLGLGAGELFF few TRBV7-3 17 TRBJ2-2 TRBD2
TGTGCCATCAGGGAATTGAACACTGAAGCTTTCTTT CAIRELNTEAFF . TRBV10-3 12 TRBJ1-1 .
TGTGCCAGCAGTGATAGCGACCCGGCTAGCTACGAGCAGTACTTC CASSDSDPASYEQYF few TRBV12-3/TRBV12-4 15 TRBJ2-7 .
TGCGCCAGCAGCCAAGATAGGACTAGCCCTTCCTACGAGCAGTACTTC CASSQDRTSPSYEQYF once TRBV4-1 16 TRBJ2-7 TRBD2
TGTGCCAGCAGGGGGGGGGGAAACACCGGGGAGCTGTTTTTT CASRGGGNTGELFF . TRBV7-9 14 TRBJ2-2 TRBD2
TGTGCCACCAGGGGACGGACCTACAATGAGCAGTTCTTC CATRGRTYNEQFF few TRBV24-1 13 TRBJ2-1 .
TGCGCCAGCAGCCAAGGGGGGGGGAACTATGGCTACACCTTC CASSQGGGNYGYTF . TRBV4-1 14 TRBJ1-2 .
TGTGCCAGCTGGACAGGGACTAGCACAGATACGCAGTATTTT CASWTGTSTDTQYF . TRBV12-3/TRBV12-4 14 TRBJ2-3 TRBD1
TGCAGCGTTGTGGGGTCGGTGAGGGACTACGAGCAGTACTTC CSVVGSVRDYEQYF few TRBV20-1 14 TRBJ2-7 .
TGTGCCATCAGTGACAGGGGAACGGGAAACACCATATATTTT CAISDRGTGNTIYF . TRBV10-3 14 TRBJ1-3 .
TGTGCCAGCATGAACGGGAGGGCCCCCAATGAGCAGTTCTTC CASMNGRAPNEQFF few TRBV11-2 14 TRBJ2-1 TRBD2
TGTGCCAGCAGCCCCGGGCTCTCTGGAAACACCATATATTTT CASSPGLSGNTIYF once TRBV9 14 TRBJ1-3 .
TGTGCCAGCAGCTTAGAAGTAGGCACCGGGGAGCTGTTTTTT CASSLEVGTGELFF few TRBV7-2 14 TRBJ2-2 .
TGTGCCACCAGTGATTTGAGCGGACAGCGACACTTC CATSDLSGQRHF . TRBV24-1 12 TRBJ2-7 .
TGTGCCAGCAGCTTCTCCCAGGGGGCGACGGCAGATACGCAGTATTTT CASSFSQGATADTQYF few TRBV11-2 16 TRBJ2-3 TRBD1